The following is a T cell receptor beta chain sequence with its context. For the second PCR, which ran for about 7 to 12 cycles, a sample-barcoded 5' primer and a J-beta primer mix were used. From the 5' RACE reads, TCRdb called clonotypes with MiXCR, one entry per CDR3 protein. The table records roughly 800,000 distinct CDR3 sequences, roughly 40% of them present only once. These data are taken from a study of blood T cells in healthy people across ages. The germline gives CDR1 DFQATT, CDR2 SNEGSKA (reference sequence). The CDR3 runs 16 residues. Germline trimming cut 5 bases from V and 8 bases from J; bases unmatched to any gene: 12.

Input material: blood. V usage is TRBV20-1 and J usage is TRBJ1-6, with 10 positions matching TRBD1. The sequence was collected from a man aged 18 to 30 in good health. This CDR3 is CSASGTGEPRDSPLHF. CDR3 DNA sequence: TGCAGTGCTTCCGGGACAGGGGAACCGCGGGATTCACCCCTCCACTTT.